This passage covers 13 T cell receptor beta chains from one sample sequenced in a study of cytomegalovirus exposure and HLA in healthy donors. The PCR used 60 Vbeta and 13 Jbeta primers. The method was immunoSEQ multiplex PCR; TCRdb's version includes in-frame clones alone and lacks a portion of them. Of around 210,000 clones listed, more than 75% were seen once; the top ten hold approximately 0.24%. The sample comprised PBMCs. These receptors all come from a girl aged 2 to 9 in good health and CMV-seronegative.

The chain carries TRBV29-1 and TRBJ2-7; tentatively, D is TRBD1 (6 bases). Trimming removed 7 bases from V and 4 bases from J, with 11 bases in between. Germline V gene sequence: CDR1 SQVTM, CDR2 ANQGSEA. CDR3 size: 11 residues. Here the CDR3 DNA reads TGCAGCGGCCTACAGGGATACGAGCAGTACTTC. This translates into CSGLQGYEQYF.

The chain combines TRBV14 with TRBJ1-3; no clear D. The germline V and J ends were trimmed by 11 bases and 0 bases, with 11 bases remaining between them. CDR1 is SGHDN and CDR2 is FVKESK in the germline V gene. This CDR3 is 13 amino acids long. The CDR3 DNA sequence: TGTGCCTGTAGCAGCTTCTCTGGAAACACCATATATTTT. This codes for CACSSFSGNTIYF.

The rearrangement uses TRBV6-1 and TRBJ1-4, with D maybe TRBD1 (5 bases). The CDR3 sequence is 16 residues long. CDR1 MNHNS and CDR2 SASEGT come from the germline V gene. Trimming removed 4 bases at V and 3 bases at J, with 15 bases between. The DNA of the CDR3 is TGTGCCAGCAGTGTACTTGGGGCCTCGGCTAATGAAAAACTGTTTTTT. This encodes CASSVLGASANEKLFF.

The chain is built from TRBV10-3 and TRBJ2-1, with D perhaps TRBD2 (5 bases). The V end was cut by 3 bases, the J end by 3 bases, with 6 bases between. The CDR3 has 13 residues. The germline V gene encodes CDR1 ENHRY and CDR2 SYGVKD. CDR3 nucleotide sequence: TGTGCCATCAGTGATCGGGACTACAATGAGCAGTTCTTC. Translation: CAISDRDYNEQFF.

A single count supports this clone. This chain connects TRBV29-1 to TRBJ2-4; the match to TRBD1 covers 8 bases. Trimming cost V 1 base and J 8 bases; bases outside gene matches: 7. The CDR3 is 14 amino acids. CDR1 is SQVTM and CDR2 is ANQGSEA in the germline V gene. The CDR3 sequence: CSVEASGGLDIQYF. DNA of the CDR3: TGCAGCGTTGAAGCCTCAGGGGGCTTGGACATTCAGTACTTC.

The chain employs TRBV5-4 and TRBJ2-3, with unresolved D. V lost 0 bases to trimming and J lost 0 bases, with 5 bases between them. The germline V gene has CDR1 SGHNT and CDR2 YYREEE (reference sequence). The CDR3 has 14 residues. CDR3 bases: TGTGCCAGCAGCTTGGTGGGCAGCACAGATACGCAGTATTTT. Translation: CASSLVGSTDTQYF.

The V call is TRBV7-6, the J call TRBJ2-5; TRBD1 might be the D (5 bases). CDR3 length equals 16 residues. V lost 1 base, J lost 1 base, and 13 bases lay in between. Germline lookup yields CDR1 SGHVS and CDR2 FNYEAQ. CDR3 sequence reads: CASSLVFQGTQETQYF. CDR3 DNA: TGTGCCAGCAGCTTAGTGTTCCAGGGAACCCAAGAGACCCAGTACTTC.

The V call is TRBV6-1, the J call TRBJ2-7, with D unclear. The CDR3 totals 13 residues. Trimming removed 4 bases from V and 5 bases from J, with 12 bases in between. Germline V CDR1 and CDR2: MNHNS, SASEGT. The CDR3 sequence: CASSVLTADEQYF. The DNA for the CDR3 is TGTGCCAGCAGTGTGCTTACGGCGGACGAGCAGTACTTC.

The CDR3 DNA follows: TGTGCCAGCAGTACCGGACTAGCGGGAGAGACCCAGTACTTC. Its translation is CASSTGLAGETQYF. V is TRBV6-1 and J is TRBJ2-5, with TRBD2 identical over 11 bases. Trimming took 5 bases from V and 4 from J; bases not matched to a gene: 3. Germline V gene data show CDR1 as MNHNS and CDR2 as SASEGT. The CDR3 length is 14 residues.

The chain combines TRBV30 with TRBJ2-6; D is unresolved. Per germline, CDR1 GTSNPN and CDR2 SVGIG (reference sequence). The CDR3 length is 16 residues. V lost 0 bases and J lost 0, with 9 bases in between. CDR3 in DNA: TGTGCCTGGAGTGTCGCCTCGGGCTCTGGGGCCAACGTCCTGACTTTC. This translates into CAWSVASGSGANVLTF.

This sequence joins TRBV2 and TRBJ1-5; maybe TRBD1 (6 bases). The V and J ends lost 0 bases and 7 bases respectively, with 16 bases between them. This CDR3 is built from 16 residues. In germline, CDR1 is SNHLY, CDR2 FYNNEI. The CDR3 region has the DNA TGTGCCAGCAGTGAAGCTTCGGGGGGCATAGGACAGCCCCAGCATTTT. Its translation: CASSEASGGIGQPQHF.

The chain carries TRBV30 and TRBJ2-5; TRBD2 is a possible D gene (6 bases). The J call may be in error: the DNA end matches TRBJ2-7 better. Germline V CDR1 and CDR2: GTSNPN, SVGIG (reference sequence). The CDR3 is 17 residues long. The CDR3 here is CAGGGWDWGGAGYEQYF. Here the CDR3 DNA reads TGTGCCGGTGGTGGATGGGATTGGGGAGGTGCCGGCTACGAGCAGTACTTC.

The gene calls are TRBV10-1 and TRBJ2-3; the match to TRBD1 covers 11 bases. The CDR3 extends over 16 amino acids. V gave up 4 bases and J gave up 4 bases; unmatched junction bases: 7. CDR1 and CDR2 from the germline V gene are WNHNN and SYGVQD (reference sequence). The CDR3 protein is CASSGDGTGGSDTQYF. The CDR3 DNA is TGCGCCAGCAGTGGGGATGGGACAGGGGGTTCAGATACGCAGTATTTT.